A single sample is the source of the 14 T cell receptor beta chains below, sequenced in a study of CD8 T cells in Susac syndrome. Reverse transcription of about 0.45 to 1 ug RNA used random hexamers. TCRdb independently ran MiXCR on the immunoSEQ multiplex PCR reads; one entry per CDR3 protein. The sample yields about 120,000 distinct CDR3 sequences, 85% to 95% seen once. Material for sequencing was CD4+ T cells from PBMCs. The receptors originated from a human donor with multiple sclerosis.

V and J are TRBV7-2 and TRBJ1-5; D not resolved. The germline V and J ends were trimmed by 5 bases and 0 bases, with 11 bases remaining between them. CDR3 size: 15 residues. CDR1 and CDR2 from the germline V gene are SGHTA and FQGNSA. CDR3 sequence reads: CASSMTGYSNQPQHF. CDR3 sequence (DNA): TGTGCCAGCAGCATGACCGGTTATAGCAATCAGCCCCAGCATTTT.

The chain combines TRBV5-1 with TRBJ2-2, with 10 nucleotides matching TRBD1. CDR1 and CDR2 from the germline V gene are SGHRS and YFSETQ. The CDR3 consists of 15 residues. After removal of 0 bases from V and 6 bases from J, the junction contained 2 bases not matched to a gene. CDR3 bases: TGCGCCAGCAGCTTGGGACAGGGGGCCGCCGGGGAGCTGTTTTTT. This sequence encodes CASSLGQGAAGELFF.

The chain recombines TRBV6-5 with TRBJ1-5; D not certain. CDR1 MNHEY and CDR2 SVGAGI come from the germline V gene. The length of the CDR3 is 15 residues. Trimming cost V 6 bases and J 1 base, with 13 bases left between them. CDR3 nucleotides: TGTGCCAGCAGCCGAGGACCGGGGAGCAATCAGCCCCAGCATTTT. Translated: CASSRGPGSNQPQHF.

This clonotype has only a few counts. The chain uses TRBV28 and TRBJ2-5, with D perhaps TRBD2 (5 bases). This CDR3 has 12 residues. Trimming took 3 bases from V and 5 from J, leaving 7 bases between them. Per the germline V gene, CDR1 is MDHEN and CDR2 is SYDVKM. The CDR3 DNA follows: TGTGCCAGCAGTTTGAGGAGGGAGACCCAGTACTTC. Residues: CASSLRRETQYF.

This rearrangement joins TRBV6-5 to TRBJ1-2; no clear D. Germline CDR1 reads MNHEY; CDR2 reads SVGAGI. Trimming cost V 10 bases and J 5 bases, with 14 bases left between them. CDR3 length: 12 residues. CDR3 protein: CATGPVHYGYTF. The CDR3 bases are TGTGCCACCGGCCCAGTTCATTATGGCTACACCTTC.

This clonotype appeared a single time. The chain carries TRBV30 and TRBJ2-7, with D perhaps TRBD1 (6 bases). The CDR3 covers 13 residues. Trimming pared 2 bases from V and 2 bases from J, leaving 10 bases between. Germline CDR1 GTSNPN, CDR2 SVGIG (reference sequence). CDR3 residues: CAWSRDTAYEQYF. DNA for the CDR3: TGTGCCTGGAGTAGGGACACTGCCTACGAGCAGTACTTC. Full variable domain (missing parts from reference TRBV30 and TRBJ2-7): SQTIHQWPATLVQPVGSPLSLECTVEGTSNPNLYWYRQAAGRGLQLLFYSVGIGQISSEVPQNLSASRPQDRQFILSSKKLLLSDSGFYLCAWSRDTAYEQYFGPGTRLTVT.

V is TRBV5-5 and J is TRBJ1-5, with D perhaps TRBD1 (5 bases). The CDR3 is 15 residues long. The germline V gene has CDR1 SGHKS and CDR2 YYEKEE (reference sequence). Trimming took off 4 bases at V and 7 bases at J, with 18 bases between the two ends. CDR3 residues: CASSHRGGARQPQHF. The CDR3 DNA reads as TGTGCCAGCAGCCACCGCGGAGGGGCTCGCCAGCCCCAGCATTTT.

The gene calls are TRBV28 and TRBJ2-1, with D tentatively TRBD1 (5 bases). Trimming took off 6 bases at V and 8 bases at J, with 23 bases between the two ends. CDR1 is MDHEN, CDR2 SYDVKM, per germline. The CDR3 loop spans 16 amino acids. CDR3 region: CASSFAGPLFGDEQFF. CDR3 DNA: TGTGCCAGCAGCTTCGCAGGGCCATTATTTGGCGATGAGCAGTTCTTC.

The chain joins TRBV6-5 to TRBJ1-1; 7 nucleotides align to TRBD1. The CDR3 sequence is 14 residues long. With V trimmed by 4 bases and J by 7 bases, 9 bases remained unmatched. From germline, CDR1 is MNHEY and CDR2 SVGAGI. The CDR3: CASSSGTDSREAFF. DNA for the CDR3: TGTGCCAGCAGTTCTGGGACAGACTCCCGTGAAGCTTTCTTT.

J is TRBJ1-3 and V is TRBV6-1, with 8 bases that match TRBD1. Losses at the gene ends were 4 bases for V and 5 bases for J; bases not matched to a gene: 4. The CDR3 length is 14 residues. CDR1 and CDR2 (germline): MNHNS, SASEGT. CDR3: CASSAGQGRNTIYF. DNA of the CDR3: TGTGCCAGCAGTGCCGGACAGGGAAGAAACACCATATATTTT.

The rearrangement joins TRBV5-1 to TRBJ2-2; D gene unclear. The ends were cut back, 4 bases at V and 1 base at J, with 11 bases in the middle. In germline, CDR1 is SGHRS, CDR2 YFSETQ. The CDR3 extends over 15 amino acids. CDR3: CASSLSDGNTGELFF. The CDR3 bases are TGCGCCAGCAGCCTTTCTGACGGGAACACCGGGGAGCTGTTTTTT.

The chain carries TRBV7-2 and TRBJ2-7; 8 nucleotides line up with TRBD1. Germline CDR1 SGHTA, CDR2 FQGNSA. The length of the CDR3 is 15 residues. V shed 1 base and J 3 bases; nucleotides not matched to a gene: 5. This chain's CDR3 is CASSLVTGGDYEQYF. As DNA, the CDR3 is TGTGCCAGCAGCTTAGTAACAGGGGGAGACTACGAGCAGTACTTC.

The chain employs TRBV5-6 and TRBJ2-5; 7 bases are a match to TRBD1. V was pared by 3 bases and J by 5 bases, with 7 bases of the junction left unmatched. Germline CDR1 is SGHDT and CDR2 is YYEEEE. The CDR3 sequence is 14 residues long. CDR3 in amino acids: CASSSGQVGETQYF. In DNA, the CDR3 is TGTGCCAGCAGCTCCGGACAGGTTGGCGAGACCCAGTACTTC.

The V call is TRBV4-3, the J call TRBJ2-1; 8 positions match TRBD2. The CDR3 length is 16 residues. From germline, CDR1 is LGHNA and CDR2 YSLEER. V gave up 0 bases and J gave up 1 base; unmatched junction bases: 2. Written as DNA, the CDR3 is TGCGCCAGCAGCCAAGATCGGGGGGGATCCTACAATGAGCAGTTCTTC. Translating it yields CASSQDRGGSYNEQFF.